A single sample gave rise to the 25 T cell receptor beta chains below, sequenced in a study of T cells after yellow fever vaccination. Using its own MiXCR run on the 5' RACE reads, TCRdb lists one record per CDR3 protein. In the table there are some 200,000 distinct CDR3 sequences, 3% to 4% of which are singletons. The material sequenced was CD4+ T cells sorted from PBMCs, taken 10 days after the yellow fever booster vaccination. The receptors shown here come from a young man who received the YFV17D yellow fever vaccine.

The chain has TRBV7-2 and TRBJ1-4, with 7 bases identical to TRBD1. Germline CDR1 reads SGHTA; CDR2 reads FQGNSA. This CDR3 is 14 amino acids long. The V and J ends lost 7 bases and 8 bases, in that order; junction bases with no gene match: 10. CDR3 in amino acids: CASNSRGGREKLFF. Here the CDR3 DNA reads TGTGCCAGCAATTCCAGAGGGGGCAGGGAAAAACTGTTTTTT.

This clonotype was detected ten times or more. The V and J genes are TRBV7-9 and TRBJ2-5; TRBD1 agrees at 9 bases. The CDR3 is 20 amino acids. Trimming removed 5 bases from V and 4 bases from J; junction bases left unmatched: 23. Germline V lookup: CDR1 SEHNR, CDR2 FQNEAQ (reference sequence). The CDR3 DNA follows: TGTGCCAGCAGCGAATTTACAGCCCGGAAGGCGAACAGGGGGCGAGAGACCCAGTACTTC. Its protein product is CASSEFTARKANRGRETQYF.

The sample holds many counts of this clonotype. The chain employs TRBV30 and TRBJ1-1; possibly TRBD1 for D (5 bases). V was shortened by 3 bases and J by 4 bases, with 18 bases between the two germline ends. The CDR3 loop spans 15 amino acids. CDR1 GTSNPN and CDR2 SVGIG come from the germline V gene (reference sequence). The CDR3 loop is CAWRRSGTGSTEAFF. DNA for the CDR3: TGTGCCTGGAGGCGCTCCGGGACTGGGAGCACTGAAGCTTTCTTT.

The table lists this clonotype with many counts. CDR3 protein: CASSQDRTDNYGYTF. CDR3 in DNA: TGTGCCAGCAGCCAAGATCGGACAGACAACTATGGCTACACCTTC. V usage is TRBV4-2 and J usage is TRBJ1-2, with TRBD1 as a possible D gene (6 bases). The CDR3 loop spans 15 amino acids. Trimming stripped 0 bases from V and 2 bases from J, with 10 bases between. CDR1 LGHNA and CDR2 YNFKEQ come from the germline V gene.

V is TRBV28 and J is TRBJ2-7; 7 bases are a match to TRBD2. Germline assignment: CDR1 MDHEN and CDR2 SYDVKM. With 6 bases clipped from V and 3 bases from J, the junction kept 14 bases outside the gene matches. This CDR3 contains 16 residues. CDR3: CASRSPWRGINYEQYF. The DNA for the CDR3 is TGTGCCAGCAGGAGTCCCTGGCGGGGGATTAACTACGAGCAGTACTTC.

This clonotype was observed a handful of times. The rearrangement uses TRBV23-1 and TRBJ1-2; D unresolved. TRBV23-1 is marked as an open reading frame, function uncertain. The CDR3 has 15 amino acids. V dropped 7 bases and J dropped 7 bases, with 22 bases sitting between them. The CDR3 sequence: CASTPFILARIGYTF. CDR3 DNA: TGCGCCAGCACCCCCTTCATCCTGGCTCGTATTGGCTACACCTTC.

V is TRBV7-2 and J is TRBJ1-2, with 8 nucleotides matching TRBD1. The CDR3 is 13 amino acids. Germline lookup yields CDR1 SGHTA and CDR2 FQGNSA. J was trimmed by 2 bases and V by 5 bases; bases with no gene match: 1. The CDR3 is CASSGDRNYGYTF. CDR3 DNA sequence: TGTGCCAGCAGCGGGGACAGGAACTATGGCTACACCTTC.

This clonotype was seen a few times. This chain connects TRBV5-1 to TRBJ1-1, with D hard to call. Per the germline V gene, CDR1 is SGHRS and CDR2 is YFSETQ. Trimming stripped 0 bases from V and 2 bases from J, with 11 bases between. CDR3 length: 15 amino acids. CDR3: CASSLDRKGNTEAFF. The CDR3 DNA is TGCGCCAGCAGCTTGGATCGGAAGGGAAACACTGAAGCTTTCTTT.

This clonotype was seen only a few times. This chain uses TRBV4-3 with TRBJ2-1; D gene ambiguous. Deletions cut 4 bases from V and 12 bases from J, with 22 bases between. The CDR3 is made up of 15 amino acids. CDR1 is LGHNA, CDR2 YSLEER, per germline. The CDR3, as DNA: TGCGCCAGCAGCCGGGTGTATATCCCCCCCGAGAGGCAGTTCTTC. Residues: CASSRVYIPPERQFF.

This clonotype was seen a few times. The CDR3 sequence is CATAPDSFSYNSPLHF. DNA of the CDR3: TGTGCCACCGCACCGGACAGTTTCTCCTATAATTCACCCCTCCACTTT. The chain is built from TRBV6-2 or TRBV6-3 and TRBJ1-6; TRBD1 might be the D (6 bases). Germline values: CDR1 MNHEY, CDR2 SVGEGT. V shed 10 bases and J shed 0 bases, with 16 bases lying between them. The length of the CDR3 is 16 residues.

The chain employs TRBV24-1 and TRBJ2-3; 12 nucleotides agree with TRBD2. The ends lost 2 bases at V and 8 bases at J; junction bases unmatched: 7. Germline V gives CDR1 KGHDR, CDR2 SFDVKD. The CDR3 totals 16 residues. The CDR3 nucleotides read TGTGCCACCAGTGATTCGGCTAGCGGGGGGGAGACTACGCAGTATTTT. This gives the protein CATSDSASGGETTQYF.

The rearrangement links TRBV6-6 to TRBJ2-7; 9 nucleotides agree with TRBD1. CDR1 is MNHNY, CDR2 SVGAGI, per germline (reference sequence). V dropped 5 bases and J dropped 7; count of bases not matched to a gene: 6. CDR3 length equals 13 residues. For the CDR3, the DNA is TGTGCCAGCAGTGCCGGGACAGGGTTAGAGCAGTACGTC. Translating it yields CASSAGTGLEQYV.

As concerns this clonotype: A much bigger clone sits one base away, suggesting this may be a read error. In nucleotides, the CDR3 is TGCAGCGTTGAAGAGATGGCAGGGGGTGAAAAACTGTTTTTT. It encodes CSVEEMAGGEKLFF. The genes are TRBV29-1 and TRBJ1-4, with 7 nucleotides matching TRBD1. CDR3 length: 14 residues. Germline loops: CDR1 SQVTM, CDR2 ANQGSEA. V shed 0 bases, J shed 7 bases, and the junction held 5 bases outside the gene matches.

Only a few counts were recorded for this clonotype. The rearrangement uses TRBV2 and TRBJ2-5; 7 bases are a match to TRBD2. The CDR3 contains 15 residues. V dropped 3 bases and J dropped 7; count of bases not matched to a gene: 11. Germline V gene lookup returns CDR1 SNHLY and CDR2 FYNNEI. CDR3 sequence reads: CASSDELRQRGTQYF. CDR3 nucleotide sequence: TGTGCCAGCAGTGACGAGTTACGGCAGCGGGGGACCCAGTACTTC.

This clonotype was observed at least ten times. The chain has TRBV20-1 and TRBJ1-4, with 11 bases lining up with TRBD1. The CDR3 sequence is 16 residues long. V lost 1 base and J lost 8; bases outside the gene matches: 9. CDR1 is DFQATT, CDR2 SNEGSKA, per germline (reference sequence). The CDR3 DNA sequence: TGCAGTGCTAGAGCGGGGAGGGGACAGGGGGTCGAAAAACTGTTTTTT. It specifies CSARAGRGQGVEKLFF.

The chain uses TRBV7-6 and TRBJ2-5; D tentatively fits TRBD1 or TRBD2 (6 bases each). V lost 3 bases and J lost 5, with 16 bases in between. The germline V gene encodes CDR1 SGHVS and CDR2 FNYEAQ. CDR3 length: 15 residues. The CDR3 region has the DNA TGTGCCAGCAGCTTTGATGGGGGGCACGGTGAGACCCAGTACTTC. It codes for CASSFDGGHGETQYF.

This clonotype has ten or more counts. V is TRBV12-3 or TRBV12-4 and J is TRBJ2-1; D may correspond to TRBD1 or TRBD2 (6 bases each). V lost 1 base, J lost 0 bases, and 16 bases lay in between. This CDR3 is built from 18 residues. The CDR3 coding sequence is TGTGCCAGCAGTTTAGGTCGGGGGCCTTCCCACTCCTACAATGAGCAGTTCTTC. Translating it yields CASSLGRGPSHSYNEQFF.

This clonotype has ten or more counts. The chain has TRBV12-3 or TRBV12-4 and TRBJ1-5, with D perhaps TRBD1 (5 bases). V lost 6 bases and J 6 bases, leaving 12 bases between the germline ends. CDR3 length: 13 amino acids. CDR3 sequence reads: CASSQGRGQPQHF. The CDR3 DNA reads as TGTGCCAGCAGCCAGGGACGGGGTCAGCCCCAGCATTTT.

V gene TRBV9 combines with J gene TRBJ2-5, with 8 bases aligning to TRBD1. Trimming cost V 0 bases and J 5 bases; bases outside gene matches: 12. Germline V gene sequence: CDR1 SGDLS, CDR2 YYNGEE. The CDR3 is 17 amino acids. Here the CDR3 DNA reads TGTGCCAGCAGCGTAGCAGCAAAGGACAGGGTTGAGGAGACCCAGTACTTC. As protein: CASSVAAKDRVEETQYF.

This clonotype was seen once. This may stem from a read error, because a much larger clone lies one nucleotide away. The chain carries TRBV2 and TRBJ2-1; 12 positions agree with TRBD2. V lost 4 bases and J lost 10; bases outside the gene matches: 8. Germline V gene lookup returns CDR1 SNHLY and CDR2 FYNNEI. This CDR3 contains 15 residues. CDR3 protein: CASSALAGGPNEQFF. CDR3 nucleotides: TGTGCCAGCAGTGCACTAGCGGGGGGACCAAACGAGCAGTTCTTC.

This clonotype was detected many times. V gene TRBV4-3 combines with J gene TRBJ1-3; a weak D match, TRBD1 (6 bases). The CDR3 extends over 15 amino acids. The germline V and J ends were trimmed by 0 bases and 2 bases, with 8 bases remaining between them. The V gene's germline CDR1 is LGHNA and CDR2 YSLEER. CDR3 DNA sequence: TGCGCCAGCAGCCAAGAACAGGGTACTGGAAACACCATATATTTT. Amino acid sequence: CASSQEQGTGNTIYF.

This clonotype was observed at least ten times. The gene calls are TRBV15 and TRBJ1-2; no firm D call. In germline, CDR1 is LNHNV, CDR2 YYDKDF (reference sequence). V lost 5 bases and J lost 5, with 6 bases in between. The CDR3 length is 11 residues. CDR3 residues: CATSEGYGYTF. In DNA form, the CDR3 reads TGTGCCACCAGCGAGGGTTATGGCTACACCTTC. The full variable domain, with the rest looked up from reference TRBV15 and TRBJ1-2, is DAMVIQNPRYQVTQFGKPVTLSCSQTLNHNVMYWYQQKSSQAPKLLFHYYDKDFNNEADTPDNFQSRRPNTSFCFLDIRSPGLGDTAMYLCATSEGYGYTFGSGTRLTVV.

This clonotype was found many times. The rearrangement uses TRBV12-3 or TRBV12-4 and TRBJ2-1; 9 nucleotides match TRBD2. The V gene end was trimmed by 8 bases and the J gene end by 8 bases; junction bases not matched to a gene: 16. The CDR3 sequence is 16 residues long. CDR3 bases: TGTGCCAGCCACTGGGGGACGCCCGGGACTAGCCATGAGCAGTTCTTC. This translates into CASHWGTPGTSHEQFF.

This clonotype has just a few counts. CDR3: CASSFDILSGNTIYF. In DNA, the CDR3 is TGTGCCAGCAGCTTTGACATACTCTCTGGAAACACCATATATTTT. The chain is built from TRBV5-5 and TRBJ1-3; D not resolved. Germline loops: CDR1 SGHKS, CDR2 YYEKEE (reference sequence). The CDR3 has 15 amino acids. With 2 bases removed from V and 0 bases from J, the gap between germline ends came to 9 bases.

This clonotype was counted at least ten times. The chain has TRBV6-5 and TRBJ2-2; 9 bases fit TRBD1. Trimming took 8 bases from V and 4 from J; bases not matched to a gene: 5. There are 14 residues in the CDR3. The V gene's germline CDR1 is MNHEY and CDR2 SVGAGI. CDR3 residues: CASLGQGGTGELFF. As DNA, the CDR3 is TGTGCCAGCCTGGGACAGGGTGGCACCGGGGAGCTGTTTTTT.